The next 4 T cell receptor beta chains were all read from a single sample in a study of T cells after yellow fever vaccination. MiXCR, run by TCRdb on the 5' RACE reads, gives a single entry per CDR3 protein. The sample includes about 260,000 distinct CDR3 sequences, more than 3.5% seen only once; the top ten take under 20%. Source: PBMCs, taken 15 days after the yellow fever booster vaccination. The receptor set was obtained from a man between 18 and 35 years old who received the YFV17D yellow fever vaccine.

This clonotype was recorded at least ten times. J is TRBJ2-1 and V is TRBV5-1; tentatively, D is TRBD1 or TRBD2 (6 bases each). Trimming removed 0 bases at V and 3 bases at J, with 10 bases between. Germline assignment: CDR1 SGHRS and CDR2 YFSETQ. The CDR3 consists of 15 residues. The chain's CDR3 is CASSLAGADYNEQFF. CDR3 DNA: TGCGCCAGCAGCTTGGCGGGGGCCGACTACAATGAGCAGTTCTTC. The variable domain in full, completed from reference TRBV5-1 and TRBJ2-1, reads KAGVTQTPRYLIKTRGQQVTLSCSPISGHRSVSWYQQTPGQGLQFLFEYFSETQRNKGNFPGRFSGRQFSNSRSEMNVSTLELGDSALYLCASSLAGADYNEQFFGPGTRLTVL.

At least ten counts were recorded for this clonotype. The J gene is TRBJ2-2, the V gene TRBV6-2 or TRBV6-3; 7 positions agree with TRBD2. In germline, CDR1 is MNHEY, CDR2 SVGEGT. This CDR3 has 15 residues. The V segment lost 5 bases and the J segment 3 bases; nucleotides outside the gene matches: 6. DNA for the CDR3: TGTGCCAGCAGTCCTGGGACTACCGACACCGGGGAGCTGTTTTTT. Translated: CASSPGTTDTGELFF.

This clonotype was observed many times. This rearrangement joins TRBV12-3 or TRBV12-4 to TRBJ1-5; 7 bases are shared with TRBD1. CDR3 length: 15 residues. The ends lost 6 bases at V and 3 bases at J; junction bases unmatched: 8. CDR3 DNA sequence: TGTGCCAGCAGCCAGGGTGGGACAGTCAATCAGCCCCAGCATTTT. Its translation is CASSQGGTVNQPQHF.

The table lists this clonotype with many counts. This chain connects TRBV2 to TRBJ2-1, with D possibly TRBD2 on 5 matching bases. The CDR3 spans 11 residues. V was cut by 11 bases and J by 4 bases, with 9 bases left in between. The V gene's germline CDR1 is SNHLY and CDR2 FYNNEI. The CDR3 DNA reads TGTGCCCAGTCGGGGTACAATGAGCAGTTCTTC. This encodes CAQSGYNEQFF.